This TCR beta chain was recovered during a study of T-cell memory formation after mild COVID-19. Study results and caveats: The authors did not confirm SARS-CoV-2 specificity of second-wave clones peaking day 37.

MiXCR, applied by TCRdb to the 5' RACE reads, yields one record per CDR3 protein. The data hold 100,000 to 150,000 distinct CDR3 sequences, with approximately 15% observed a single time. This clonotype came up a few times. The antigen remains undetermined. Sequencing used PBMCs or a T cell subset sorted from them (not recorded which). The source is a man between 18 and 35 years old who had mild COVID-19 (a few samples of this study predate the infection). Cell type and time point are not known.

CDR3 DNA sequence: TGTGCCAGCAGCTTAGCTTTCCCAGGCAAAACGGGTGGCTACACCTTC. Amino acid sequence: CASSLAFPGKTGGYTF. V is TRBV11-2 and J is TRBJ1-2; D is uncertain. CDR1 is SGHAT and CDR2 is FQNNGV in the germline V gene. V dropped 1 base and J dropped 7 bases, with 19 bases sitting between them. This CDR3 is 16 amino acids long.